One T cell receptor (beta chain) is described in this entry. The sample is drawn from a study of cytomegalovirus exposure and HLA in healthy donors. Per the germline V gene, CDR1 is LGHNA and CDR2 is YSLEER. J lost 5 bases, V lost 2 bases, and 2 bases had no gene match. The CDR3 has 13 residues. PCR primers comprised 60 Vbeta and 13 Jbeta primers. Assay used: immunoSEQ multiplex PCR; TCRdb lists only in-frame clones, some missing. Here the sample spans over 110,000 clones, 70% to 85% being singletons. V is TRBV4-3 and J is TRBJ1-2, with 7 bases aligning to TRBD1. The sample consisted of PBMCs. The clonotype was recovered from a male donor in good health and CMV-seronegative. CDR3 in amino acids: CASSQNRGYGYTF. DNA for the CDR3: TGCGCCAGCAGCCAAAACAGGGGATATGGCTACACCTTC.